Each of the 13 T cell receptor beta chains below was sequenced from the same sample in a study of CD8 T cells in ankylosing spondylitis. TCRdb used MiXCR to reprocess the 5' RACE reads, holding one entry per CDR3 protein. The sample shows about 27,000 distinct CDR3 sequences, 7.9% of them seen only once. Material for sequencing was blood. The receptors were gathered from a male donor with ankylosing spondylitis or in good health (not recorded which).

This clonotype was detected only a few times. The chain links TRBV5-1 to TRBJ2-3, with D unresolved. This CDR3 has 15 amino acids. Deletions cut 0 bases from V and 0 bases from J, with 8 bases between. CDR1 is SGHRS, CDR2 YFSETQ, per germline. CDR3 region: CASSLAGGSTDTQYF. As DNA, the CDR3 is TGCGCCAGCAGCTTGGCGGGCGGTAGCACAGATACGCAGTATTTT.

This clonotype was seen repeatedly, ten times or more. The genes are TRBV5-1 and TRBJ2-5; D is possibly TRBD2 (6 bases). The V gene's germline CDR1 is SGHRS and CDR2 YFSETQ. The V and J ends lost 5 bases and 2 bases respectively, with 13 bases between them. The CDR3 runs 14 residues. Here the CDR3 reads CASSGGILQETQYF. CDR3 bases: TGCGCCAGCAGTGGAGGGATCCTTCAAGAGACCCAGTACTTC. Supplemented by reference TRBV5-1 and TRBJ2-5, the full variable domain reads KAGVTQTPRYLIKTRGQQVTLSCSPISGHRSVSWYQQTPGQGLQFLFEYFSETQRNKGNFPGRFSGRQFSNSRSEMNVSTLELGDSALYLCASSGGILQETQYFGPGTRLLVL.

The chain joins TRBV20-1 to TRBJ2-5; D is perhaps TRBD2 (6 bases). CDR3 size: 14 residues. Deletions cut 3 bases from V and 1 base from J, with 12 bases between. Germline V gene sequence: CDR1 DFQATT, CDR2 SNEGSKA (reference sequence). The CDR3 DNA sequence: TGCAGTGCTAGGGACTATCGGGTCCAAGAGACCCAGTACTTC. It is translated as CSARDYRVQETQYF.

This clonotype was seen at least ten times. The CDR3: CASSYRTGTSGETQYF. CDR3 nucleotides: TGTGCCAGCAGTTACAGGACAGGGACTAGCGGGGAGACCCAGTACTTC. This chain links TRBV6-6 with TRBJ2-5, with 12 bases matching TRBD2. After removal of 2 bases from V and 5 bases from J, the junction contained 6 bases not matched to a gene. Germline CDR1 and CDR2: MNHNY and SVGAGI (reference sequence). The CDR3 runs to 16 residues.

A few counts support this clonotype. The chain couples TRBV29-1 to TRBJ2-6; 9 bases are a match to TRBD1. CDR1 SQVTM and CDR2 ANQGSEA come from the germline V gene. The CDR3 totals 13 residues. V trimming: 6 bases; J trimming: 11 bases; junction bases outside the gene matches: 8. The CDR3 loop reads CSVKPGQGDVLTF. The CDR3 coding sequence is TGCAGCGTGAAACCGGGACAGGGTGACGTCCTGACTTTC.

The chain couples TRBV6-5 to TRBJ2-1; TRBD2 agrees at 7 bases. The CDR3 sequence is 18 residues long. The germline V gene encodes CDR1 MNHEY and CDR2 SVGAGI. V lost 5 bases to trimming and J lost 4 bases; unmatched junction nucleotides: 17. The CDR3 reads CASSQAQRTRGRYNEQFF. The CDR3 coding sequence is TGTGCCAGCAGTCAGGCCCAGCGTACGCGCGGGAGATACAATGAGCAGTTCTTC.

This clonotype was seen only a few times. The chain carries TRBV3-1 and TRBJ1-1, with a weak D call TRBD1 (6 bases). The V and J ends lost 1 base and 6 bases respectively, with 12 bases between them. This CDR3 region has 14 residues. In germline, CDR1 is LGHDT, CDR2 YNNKEL (reference sequence). Here the CDR3 reads CASSQVAGAAEAFF. The CDR3 nucleotides are TGTGCCAGCAGCCAAGTTGCAGGGGCGGCTGAAGCTTTCTTT. Variable domain in full (rest from reference TRBV3-1 and TRBJ1-1): DTAVSQTPKYLVTQMGNDKSIKCEQNLGHDTMYWYKQDSKKFLKIMFSYNNKELIINETVPNRFSPKSPDKAHLNLHINSLELGDSAVYFCASSQVAGAAEAFFGQGTRLTVV.

The rearrangement uses TRBV9 and TRBJ1-1; D is unclear. Trimming shortened V by 0 bases and J by 5 bases, and 14 bases separated the two germline ends. Germline CDR1 and CDR2: SGDLS and YYNGEE. The CDR3 extends over 15 amino acids. The CDR3 is CASSVGKGLGTEAFF. CDR3 nucleotides: TGTGCCAGCAGCGTAGGGAAAGGGTTAGGGACTGAAGCTTTCTTT.

At least ten counts were recorded for this clonotype. The V call is TRBV6-2 or TRBV6-3, the J call TRBJ2-1; D unresolved. The CDR3 consists of 14 residues. Trimming left V 3 bases short and J 7 bases short, with 13 bases between. Germline V gene sequence: CDR1 MNHEY, CDR2 SVGEGT. CDR3 residues: CASSYGAGVNEQFF. Written as DNA, the CDR3 is TGTGCCAGCAGTTATGGAGCTGGGGTGAATGAGCAGTTCTTC.

The rearrangement links TRBV5-1 to TRBJ1-2; TRBD1 might be the D (5 bases). Germline V lookup: CDR1 SGHRS, CDR2 YFSETQ. The CDR3 is made up of 14 amino acids. V gave up 1 base and J gave up 5 bases, with 12 bases separating them. CDR3 region: CASSLFAGQYGYTF. In nucleotides, the CDR3 is TGCGCCAGCAGCTTGTTCGCAGGACAATATGGCTACACCTTC.

The chain is built from TRBV10-3 and TRBJ2-3, with a weak D call TRBD2 (6 bases). Between the trimmed V and J ends, which lost 3 bases and 1 base, there was a span of 11 bases. Germline V gene data show CDR1 as ENHRY and CDR2 as SYGVKD. The CDR3 runs to 15 residues. CDR3 DNA: TGTGCCATCAGTGATGGGGAGGACGGCACAGATACGCAGTATTTT. It translates to CAISDGEDGTDTQYF.

This clonotype was recorded many times. The chain joins TRBV28 to TRBJ2-7; D not certain. The V gene's germline CDR1 is MDHEN and CDR2 SYDVKM. The V end was cut by 2 bases, the J end by 2 bases, with 13 bases between. The length of the CDR3 is 15 residues. DNA of the CDR3: TGTGCCAGCAGTTTACAGGTCCGGCCCCCCTACGAGCAGTACTTC. Translated, it gives CASSLQVRPPYEQYF. Full variable domain (outside the CDR3, taken from reference TRBV28 and TRBJ2-7): DVKVTQSSRYLVKRTGEKVFLECVQDMDHENMFWYRQDPGLGLRLIYFSYDVKMKEKGDIPEGYSVSREKKERFSLILESASTNQTSMYLCASSLQVRPPYEQYFGPGTRLTVT.

The chain couples TRBV29-1 to TRBJ1-1, with D uncertain. Germline V gives CDR1 SQVTM, CDR2 ANQGSEA. This CDR3 is built from 12 residues. V was shortened by 6 bases and J by 5 bases, with 13 bases between the two germline ends. The CDR3 DNA reads TGCAGCGTGAGATTGGGTAGTACTGAAGCTTTCTTT. It codes for CSVRLGSTEAFF.